This T cell receptor (beta chain) was found in a study of T cells in Graves' hyperthyroidism and ophthalmopathy. This clonotype was seen at least ten times. RNA transcripts served as the template for amplifying TCR beta CDR3 regions. TCR CDR3 underwent first-round RT-PCR with the HTBI primer set. TCRdb fed the multiplex PCR reads into MiXCR, producing one record per CDR3 protein. Here the sample spans about 410,000 distinct CDR3 sequences, about 15% being singletons. Trimming removed 0 bases from V and 7 bases from J; junction bases left unmatched: 6. CDR3 size: 15 residues. Germline CDR1 and CDR2: MNHNS and SASEGT.

V and J are TRBV6-1 and TRBJ1-5; TRBD1 agrees at 7 bases. Specimen: blood. The source of this sequence is a woman aged 30 to 39 with Graves' ophthalmopathy. CDR3 amino acids: CASSEAGGGGQPQHF. The CDR3 bases are TGTGCCAGCAGTGAAGCCGGGGGAGGGGGCCAGCCCCAGCATTTT.